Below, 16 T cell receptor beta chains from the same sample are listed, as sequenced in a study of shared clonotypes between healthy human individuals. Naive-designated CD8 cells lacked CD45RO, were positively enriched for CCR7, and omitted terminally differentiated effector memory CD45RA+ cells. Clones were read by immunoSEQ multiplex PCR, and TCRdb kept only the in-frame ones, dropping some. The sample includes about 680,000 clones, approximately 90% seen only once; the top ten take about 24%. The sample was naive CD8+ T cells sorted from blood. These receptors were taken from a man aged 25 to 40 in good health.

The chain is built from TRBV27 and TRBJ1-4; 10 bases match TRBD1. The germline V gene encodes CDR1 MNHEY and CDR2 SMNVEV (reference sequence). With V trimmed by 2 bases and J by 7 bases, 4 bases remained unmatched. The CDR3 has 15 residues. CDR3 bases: TGTGCCAGCAGTTTAAGGGACAGGGGAGGTGAAAAACTGTTTTTT. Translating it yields CASSLRDRGGEKLFF. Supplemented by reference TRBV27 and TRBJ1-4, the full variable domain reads EAQVTQNPRYLITVTGKKLTVTCSQNMNHEYMSWYRQDPGLGLRQIYYSMNVEVTDKGDVPEGYKVSRKEKRNFPLILESPSPNQTSLYFCASSLRDRGGEKLFFGSGTQLSVL.

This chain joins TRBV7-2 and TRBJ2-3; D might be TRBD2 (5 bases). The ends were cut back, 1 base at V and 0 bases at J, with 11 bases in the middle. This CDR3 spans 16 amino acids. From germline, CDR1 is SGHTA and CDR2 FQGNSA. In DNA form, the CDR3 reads TGTGCCAGCAGCTTAGTATCCGGCGGGAGCACAGATACGCAGTATTTT. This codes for CASSLVSGGSTDTQYF.

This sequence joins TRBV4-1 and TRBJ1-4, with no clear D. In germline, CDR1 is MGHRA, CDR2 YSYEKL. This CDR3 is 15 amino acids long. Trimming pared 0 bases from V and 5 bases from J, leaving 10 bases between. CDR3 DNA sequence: TGCGCCAGCAGCCAAGATCCGAAGGCAAATGAAAAACTGTTTTTT. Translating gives CASSQDPKANEKLFF.

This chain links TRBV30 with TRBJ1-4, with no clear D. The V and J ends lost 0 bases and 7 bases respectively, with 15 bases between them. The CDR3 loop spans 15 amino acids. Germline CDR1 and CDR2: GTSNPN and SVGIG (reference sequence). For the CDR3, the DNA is TGTGCCTGGAGTGTAATGCGGTTTGATGGTGAAAAACTGTTTTTT. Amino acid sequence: CAWSVMRFDGEKLFF.

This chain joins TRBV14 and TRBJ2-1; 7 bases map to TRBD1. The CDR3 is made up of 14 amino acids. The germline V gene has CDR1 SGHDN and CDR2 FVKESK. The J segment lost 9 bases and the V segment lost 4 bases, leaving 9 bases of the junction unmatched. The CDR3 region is CASSPDRVPFEQFF. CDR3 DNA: TGTGCCAGCAGCCCCGACAGGGTTCCCTTTGAGCAGTTCTTC.

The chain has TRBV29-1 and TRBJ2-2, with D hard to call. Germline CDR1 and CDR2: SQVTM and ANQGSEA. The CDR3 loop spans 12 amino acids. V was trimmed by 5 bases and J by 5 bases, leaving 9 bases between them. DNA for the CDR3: TGCAGCGTTTATTCTCGTACCGGGGAGCTGTTTTTT. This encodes CSVYSRTGELFF.

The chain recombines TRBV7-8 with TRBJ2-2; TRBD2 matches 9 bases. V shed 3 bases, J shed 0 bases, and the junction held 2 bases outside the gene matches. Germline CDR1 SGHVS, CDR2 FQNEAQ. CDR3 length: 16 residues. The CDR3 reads CASSFRLAANTGELFF. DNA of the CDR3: TGTGCCAGCAGCTTCAGACTAGCGGCGAACACCGGGGAGCTGTTTTTT.

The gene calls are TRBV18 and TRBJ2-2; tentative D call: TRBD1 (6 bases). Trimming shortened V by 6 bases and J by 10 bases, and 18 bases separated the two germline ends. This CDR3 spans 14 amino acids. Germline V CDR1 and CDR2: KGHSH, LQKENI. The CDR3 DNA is TGTGCCAGCTCGCCAACCCGGGACACCTCGGAGCTGTTTTTT. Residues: CASSPTRDTSELFF. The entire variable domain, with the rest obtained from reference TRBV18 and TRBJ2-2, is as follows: NAGVMQNPRHLVRRRGQEARLRCSPMKGHSHVYWYRQLPEEGLKFMVYLQKENIIDESGMPKERFSAEFPKEGPSILRIQQVVRGDSAAYFCASSPTRDTSELFFGEGSRLTVL.

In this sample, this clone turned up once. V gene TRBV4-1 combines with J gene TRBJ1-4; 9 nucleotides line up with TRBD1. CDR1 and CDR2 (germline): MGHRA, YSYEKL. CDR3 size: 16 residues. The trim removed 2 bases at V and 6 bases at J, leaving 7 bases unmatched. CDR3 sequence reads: CASSQLQGAIDEKLFF. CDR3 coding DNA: TGCGCCAGCAGCCAACTACAGGGGGCTATTGATGAAAAACTGTTTTTT.

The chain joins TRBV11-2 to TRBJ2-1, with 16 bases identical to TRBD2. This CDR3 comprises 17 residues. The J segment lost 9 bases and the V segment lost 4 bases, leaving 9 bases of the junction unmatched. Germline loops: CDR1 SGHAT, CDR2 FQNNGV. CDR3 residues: CASSSGTSGRALGEQFF. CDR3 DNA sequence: TGTGCCAGCAGCTCCGGGACTAGCGGGAGGGCCTTGGGTGAGCAGTTCTTC.

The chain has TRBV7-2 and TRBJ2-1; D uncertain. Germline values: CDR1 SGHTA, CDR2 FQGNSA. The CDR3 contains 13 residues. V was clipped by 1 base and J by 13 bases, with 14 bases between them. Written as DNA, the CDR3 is TGTGCCAGCAGCTTAGAATTCCTGGACCCCCAGTTCTTC. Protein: CASSLEFLDPQFF.

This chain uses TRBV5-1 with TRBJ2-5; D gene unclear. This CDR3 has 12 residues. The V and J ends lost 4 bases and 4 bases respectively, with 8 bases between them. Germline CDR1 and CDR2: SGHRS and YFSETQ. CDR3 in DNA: TGCGCCAGCAGCCCCTCCGGAGAGACCCAGTACTTC. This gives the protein CASSPSGETQYF.

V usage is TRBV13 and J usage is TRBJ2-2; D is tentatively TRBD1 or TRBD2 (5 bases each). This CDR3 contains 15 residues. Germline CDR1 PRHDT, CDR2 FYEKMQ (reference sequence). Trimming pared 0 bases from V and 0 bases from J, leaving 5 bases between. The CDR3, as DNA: TGTGCCAGCAGCTTAGGGGGGGCGAACACCGGGGAGCTGTTTTTT. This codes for CASSLGGANTGELFF. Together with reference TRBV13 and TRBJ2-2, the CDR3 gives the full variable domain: AAGVIQSPRHLIKEKRETATLKCYPIPRHDTVYWYQQGPGQDPQFLISFYEKMQSDKGSIPDRFSAQQFSDYHSELNMSSLELGDSALYFCASSLGGANTGELFFGEGSRLTVL.

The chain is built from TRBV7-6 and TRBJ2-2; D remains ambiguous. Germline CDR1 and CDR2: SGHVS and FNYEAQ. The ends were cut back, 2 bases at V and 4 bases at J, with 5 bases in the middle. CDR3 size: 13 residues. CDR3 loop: CASSLSTTGELFF. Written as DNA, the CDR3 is TGTGCCAGCAGCTTAAGCACCACCGGGGAGCTGTTTTTT.

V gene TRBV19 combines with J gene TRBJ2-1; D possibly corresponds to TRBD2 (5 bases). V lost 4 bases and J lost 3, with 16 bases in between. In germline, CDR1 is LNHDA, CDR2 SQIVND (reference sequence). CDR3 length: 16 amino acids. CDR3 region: CASSSLSSQNYNEQFF. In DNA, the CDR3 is TGTGCCAGTAGTAGCCTTTCTAGCCAAAACTACAATGAGCAGTTCTTC.

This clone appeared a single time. Here the CDR3 DNA reads TGTGCCAGCAGTGGAATGGACGGGGTGGGGGAGCAGTACTTC. Protein sequence: CASSGMDGVGEQYF. The chain links TRBV27 to TRBJ2-7; the D gene is possibly TRBD2 (5 bases). Trimming pared 5 bases from V and 7 bases from J, leaving 18 bases between. Germline loops: CDR1 MNHEY, CDR2 SMNVEV (reference sequence). This CDR3 spans 14 amino acids.